This T cell receptor (beta chain) comes out of a study of T-cell reconstitution after alpha-beta-depleted transplantation in children. Only a few counts were recorded for this clonotype. Germline V gene data show CDR1 as SGHAT and CDR2 as FQNNGV. There are 16 residues in the CDR3. J was trimmed by 4 bases and V by 4 bases; bases with no gene match: 10. TCRbeta library preparation incorporated unique molecular identifiers. MiXCR, applied by TCRdb to the PCR reads, yields one record per CDR3 protein. The sample holds hundreds of thousands of distinct CDR3 sequences, roughly 9% seen once. This clonotype originated in a human donor who donated a stem cell graft to a child with acute lymphoblastic leukemia. This sequence joins TRBV11-2 and TRBJ2-1, with 7 bases lining up with TRBD2. The sample here was PBMCs from the stem cell graft donor, taken from the stem cell graft. DNA for the CDR3: TGTGCCAGCAGCTCCCCGTCGCGGGGGATATACAATGAGCAGTTCTTC. Residues: CASSSPSRGIYNEQFF.